The sample holds many counts of the clone carrying this T cell receptor beta chain. V shed 4 bases and J 8 bases; nucleotides not matched to a gene: 8. The CDR3 is 16 residues long. Germline lookup yields CDR1 MNHEY and CDR2 SVGAGI. TCRdb itself ran the RT-PCR reads through MiXCR, one entry per CDR3 protein. Of approximately 720,000 distinct CDR3 sequences in the sample, more than 13% are singletons; the top ten hold 3% to 4.5%. The receptor was derived from a female donor in good health, serving as a healthy control. Sequencing was done on a sample of memory CD4+ T cells from blood. The V and J genes are TRBV6-5 and TRBJ1-6; the match to TRBD1 covers 10 bases. Here the CDR3 reads CASSSTYGTGDSPLHF. CDR3 DNA sequence: TGTGCCAGCAGTTCAACCTACGGGACAGGGGATTCACCCCTCCACTTT.